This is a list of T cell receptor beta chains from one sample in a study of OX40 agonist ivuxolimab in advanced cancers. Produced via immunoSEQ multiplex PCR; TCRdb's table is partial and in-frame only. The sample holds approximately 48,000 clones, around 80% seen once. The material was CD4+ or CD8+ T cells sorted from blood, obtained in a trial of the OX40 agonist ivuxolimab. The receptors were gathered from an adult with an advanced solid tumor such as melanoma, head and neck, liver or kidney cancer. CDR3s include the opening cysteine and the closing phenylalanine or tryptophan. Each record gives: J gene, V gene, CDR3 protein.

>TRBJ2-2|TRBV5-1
CASSVRGTPTAGELFF
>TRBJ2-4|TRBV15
CATASPTSGNAKNIQYF
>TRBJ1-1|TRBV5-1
CASSHGQGNTEAFF
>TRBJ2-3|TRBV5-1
CASSLDIAGGGDTQYF
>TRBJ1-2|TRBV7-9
CASSLAMGHSGYTF
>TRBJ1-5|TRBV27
CASSRTAVYSNQPQHF
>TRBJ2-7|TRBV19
CASSIAGQGSYEQYF
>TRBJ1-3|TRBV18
CASSPLGTGSGNTIYF
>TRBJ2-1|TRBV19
CASRGLAVNEQFF
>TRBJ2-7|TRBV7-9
CASSLNTLNYEQYF
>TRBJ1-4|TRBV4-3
CASSQGGGVLGEKLFF
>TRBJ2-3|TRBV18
CASSPPGVERADTQYF
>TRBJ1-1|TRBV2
CASSVHGNTEAFF
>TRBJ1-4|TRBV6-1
CASGNRGATNEKLFF
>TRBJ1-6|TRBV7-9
CASGLSSYNSPLHF
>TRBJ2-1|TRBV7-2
CASSLASVAYNEQFF
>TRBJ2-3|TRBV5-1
CASSLGGADTQYF
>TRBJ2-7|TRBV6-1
CASRAQTTYSYEQYF